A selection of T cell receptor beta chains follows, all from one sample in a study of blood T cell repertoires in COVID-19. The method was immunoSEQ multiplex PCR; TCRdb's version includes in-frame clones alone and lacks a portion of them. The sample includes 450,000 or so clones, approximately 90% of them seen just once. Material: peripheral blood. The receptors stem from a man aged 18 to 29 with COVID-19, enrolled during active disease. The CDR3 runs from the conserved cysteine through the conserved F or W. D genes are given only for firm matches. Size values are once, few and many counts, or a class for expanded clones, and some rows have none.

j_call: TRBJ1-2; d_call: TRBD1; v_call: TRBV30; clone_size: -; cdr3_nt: TGTGCCTGGAGTTCACCGGGACAGGGGTTCTATGGCTACACCTTC; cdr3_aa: CAWSSPGQGFYGYTF
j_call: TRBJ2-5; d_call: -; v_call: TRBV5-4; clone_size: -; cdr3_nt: TGTGCCAGCAGCCAGACTAGTATGGAGACCCAGTACTTC; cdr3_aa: CASSQTSMETQYF
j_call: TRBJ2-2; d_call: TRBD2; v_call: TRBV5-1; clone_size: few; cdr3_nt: TGCGCCAGCAGCTTGATTAGCGGGGGGGCCGGTGCCACCGGGGAGCTGTTTTTT; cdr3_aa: CASSLISGGAGATGELFF
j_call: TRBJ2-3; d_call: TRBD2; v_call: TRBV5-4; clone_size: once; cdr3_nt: TGTGCCAGCAGCCCCGGCGGGGGGACTAGCACAGATACGCAGTATTTT; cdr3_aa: CASSPGGGTSTDTQYF
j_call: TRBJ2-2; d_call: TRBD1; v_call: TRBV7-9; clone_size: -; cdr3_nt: TGTGCCAGCAGCCCAGGACAGGTTTCCACCGGGGAGCTGTTTTTT; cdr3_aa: CASSPGQVSTGELFF
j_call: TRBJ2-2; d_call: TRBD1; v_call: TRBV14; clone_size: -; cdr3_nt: TGTGCCAGCAGCCACCGACGACAGGGCAGCACCGGGGAGCTGTTTTTT; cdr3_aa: CASSHRRQGSTGELFF
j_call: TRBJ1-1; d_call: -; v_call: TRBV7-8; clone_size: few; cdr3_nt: TGTGCCAGCAGCTTAGAAGGGAGCACTGAAGCTTTCTTT; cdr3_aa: CASSLEGSTEAFF
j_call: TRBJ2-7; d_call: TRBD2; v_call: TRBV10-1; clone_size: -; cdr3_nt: TGCGCCAGCAGTGAAAGGGGGATAGCGGGAGTAGGTGAGCAGTACTTC; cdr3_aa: CASSERGIAGVGEQYF
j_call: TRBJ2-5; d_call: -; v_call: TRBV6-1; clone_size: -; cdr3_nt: TGTGCCAGCAGTGAACGTGGAGGTATCGGAGAGACCCAGTACTTC; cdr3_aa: CASSERGGIGETQYF
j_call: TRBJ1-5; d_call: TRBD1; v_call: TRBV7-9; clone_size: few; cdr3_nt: TGTGCCAGCAGCCCTCTAACCCGGGACAGGGGGCATTTT; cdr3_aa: CASSPLTRDRGHF
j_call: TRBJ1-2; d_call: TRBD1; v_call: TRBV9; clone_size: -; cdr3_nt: TGTGCCAGCAGCCCAGGGGACAGCCGCTTCTACACCTTC; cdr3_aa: CASSPGDSRFYTF
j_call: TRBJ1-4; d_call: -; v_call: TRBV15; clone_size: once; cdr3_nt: TGTGCCACCAGCAGAGATCTAGCCATAAAACTGTTTTTT; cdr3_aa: CATSRDLAIKLFF
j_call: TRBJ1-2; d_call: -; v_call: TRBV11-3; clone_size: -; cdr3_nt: TGTGCCAGCAGCTTAGGGCAGGGGAACGGTGGCTACACCTTC; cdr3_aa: CASSLGQGNGGYTF
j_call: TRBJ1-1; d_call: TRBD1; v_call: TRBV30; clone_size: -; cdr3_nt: TGTGCCTGGCGGACAGGGAACACTGAAGCTTTCTTT; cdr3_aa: CAWRTGNTEAFF
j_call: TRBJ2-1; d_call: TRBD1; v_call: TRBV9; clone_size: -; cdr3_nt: TGTGCCAGCAGCACCCCCGGGACAGGGAGCTACAATGAGCAGTTCTTC; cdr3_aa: CASSTPGTGSYNEQFF
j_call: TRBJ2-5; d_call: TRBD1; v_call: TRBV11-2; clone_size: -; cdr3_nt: TGTGCCAGCAGCACGGGACAGGGGAGGGGAGAGACCCAGTACTTC; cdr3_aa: CASSTGQGRGETQYF
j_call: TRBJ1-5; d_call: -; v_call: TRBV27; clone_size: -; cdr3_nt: TGTGCCAGCAGTTTGTCAGGGGCGAGCAATCAGCCCCAGCATTTT; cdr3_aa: CASSLSGASNQPQHF
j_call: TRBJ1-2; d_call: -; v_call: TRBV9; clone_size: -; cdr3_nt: TGTGCCAGCAGCGCTTTCGGGGGGACCAACTATGGCTACACCTTC; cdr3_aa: CASSAFGGTNYGYTF
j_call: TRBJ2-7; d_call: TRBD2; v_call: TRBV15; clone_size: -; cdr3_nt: TGTGCCACCAGTCTTATAGCGGGGGAGGGGGCCTACGAGCAGTACTTC; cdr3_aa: CATSLIAGEGAYEQYF
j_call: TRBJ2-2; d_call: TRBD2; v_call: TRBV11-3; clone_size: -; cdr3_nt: TGTGCCAGCAGCTCCCAAGCGGGGGGGGTCACCGGGGAGCTGTTTTTT; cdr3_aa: CASSSQAGGVTGELFF
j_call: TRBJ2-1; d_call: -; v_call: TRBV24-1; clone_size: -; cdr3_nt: TGTGCCACCAGTGACAGGCAAAGGTCAAACAATGAGCAGTTCTTC; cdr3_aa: CATSDRQRSNNEQFF
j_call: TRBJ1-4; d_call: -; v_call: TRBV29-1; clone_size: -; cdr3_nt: TGCAGCGTCTGCACTACGGGTCTCTCCCCTGAAAAACTGTTTTTT; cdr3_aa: CSVCTTGLSPEKLFF
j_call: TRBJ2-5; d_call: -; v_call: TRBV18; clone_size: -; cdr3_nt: TGTGCCAGCTCACCGGGCGTCCAAGAGACCCAGTACTTC; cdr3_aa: CASSPGVQETQYF
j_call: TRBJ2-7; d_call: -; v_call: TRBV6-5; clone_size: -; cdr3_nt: TGTGCCAGCAGTTACGGCCAGTACTACGAGCAGTACTTC; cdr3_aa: CASSYGQYYEQYF
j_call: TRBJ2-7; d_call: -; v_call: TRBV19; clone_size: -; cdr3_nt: TGTGCCAGTAGCACGAACAGGGGAGGTCCCTACGAGCAGTACTTC; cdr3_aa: CASSTNRGGPYEQYF
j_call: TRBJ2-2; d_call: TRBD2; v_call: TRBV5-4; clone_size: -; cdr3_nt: TGTGCCAGCAGCTCCGGGACTAGCGGGAGATACACCGGGGAGCTGTTTTTT; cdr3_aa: CASSSGTSGRYTGELFF
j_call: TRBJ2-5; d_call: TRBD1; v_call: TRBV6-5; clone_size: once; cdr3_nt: TGTGCCAGCAGTTTAACAGGGGACCGTCGGGAGACCCAGTACTTC; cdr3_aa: CASSLTGDRRETQYF
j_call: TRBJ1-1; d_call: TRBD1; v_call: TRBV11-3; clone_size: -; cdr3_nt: TGTGCCAGCAGCCTCAGGGGGCTGACGAACACTGAAGCTTTCTTT; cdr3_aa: CASSLRGLTNTEAFF
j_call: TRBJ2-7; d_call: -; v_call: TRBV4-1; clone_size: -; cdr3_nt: TGCGCCAGCAGCCAAGTAGGGGCCTATCCCTCCGAGCAGTACTTC; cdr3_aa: CASSQVGAYPSEQYF